The present T cell receptor beta chain was sequenced within a study of T cell responses to AZD1222 COVID-19 vaccine. Whole-study results and caveats: Increased Spike-specific TCR breadth and depth were observed after two AZD1222 doses.

Method: immunoSEQ multiplex PCR; TCRdb's copy keeps in-frame clones and lacks some. Found here are 150,000 to 160,000 clones, about nine tenths of them singletons; the top ten hold more than 6.5%. With regard to this clone: Its specificity is unknown.

The germline CDR1 and CDR2 sequences are SEHNR and FQNEAQ (reference sequence). The V gene lost 5 bases and the J gene lost 0 bases, with 4 bases spanning the gap. This CDR3 is 12 amino acids long. This TCR derives from an adult who had recovered from COVID-19. This chain connects TRBV7-9 to TRBJ2-5; D unresolved. The sample was peripheral blood, taken after recovery from COVID-19. CDR3 region: CASSKHQETQYF. The CDR3 nucleotides are TGTGCCAGCAGCAAGCACCAAGAGACCCAGTACTTC.